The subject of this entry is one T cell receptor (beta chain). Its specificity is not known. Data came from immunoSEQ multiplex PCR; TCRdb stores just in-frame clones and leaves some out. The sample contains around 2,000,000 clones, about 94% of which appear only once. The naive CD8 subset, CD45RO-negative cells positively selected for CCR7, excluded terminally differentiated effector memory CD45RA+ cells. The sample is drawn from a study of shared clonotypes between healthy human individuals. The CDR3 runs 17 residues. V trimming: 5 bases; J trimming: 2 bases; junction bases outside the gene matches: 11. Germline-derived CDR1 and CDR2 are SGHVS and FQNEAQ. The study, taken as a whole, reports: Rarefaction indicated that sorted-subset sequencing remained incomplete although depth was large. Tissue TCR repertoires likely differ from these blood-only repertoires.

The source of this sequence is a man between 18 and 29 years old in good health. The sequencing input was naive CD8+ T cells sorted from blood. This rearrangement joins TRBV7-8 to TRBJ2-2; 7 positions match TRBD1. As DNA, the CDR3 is TGTGCCAGCAGCCCCGACAGGGACGGGGTTAACACCGGGGAGCTGTTTTTT. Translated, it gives CASSPDRDGVNTGELFF.